The next 13 T cell receptor beta chains were all read from a single sample in a study of lymphopenia after photon versus proton radiotherapy. Sequencing used immunoSEQ multiplex PCR; TCRdb keeps in-frame clones, though not all of them. The table shows tens of thousands of clones, with 80% to 90% occurring only once. The material was peripheral blood, obtained from a patient treated with proton-based radiotherapy. The receptors were gathered from a man aged 60-69 years with pancreatic cancer.

This chain uses TRBV28 with TRBJ2-5; 7 bases are a match to TRBD1. Germline V gene data show CDR1 as MDHEN and CDR2 as SYDVKM. With V trimmed by 6 bases and J by 2 bases, 3 bases remained unmatched. CDR3 length equals 13 residues. CDR3 protein: CASRPRGQETQYF. CDR3 DNA sequence: TGTGCCAGCAGACCCAGGGGGCAAGAGACCCAGTACTTC.

This clone was observed once. The V gene is TRBV4-3, the J gene TRBJ2-1; tentatively, D is TRBD2 (6 bases). CDR3 length equals 15 residues. V was cut by 3 bases and J by 3 bases, with 12 bases left in between. Germline-derived CDR1 and CDR2 are LGHNA and YSLEER. The CDR3 sequence is CASSQAGWDYNEQFF. The CDR3, as DNA: TGCGCCAGCAGCCAGGCGGGATGGGACTACAATGAGCAGTTCTTC.

The V call is TRBV19, the J call TRBJ1-5; no firm D call. Deletions cut 7 bases from V and 0 bases from J, with 13 bases between. This CDR3 is built from 15 residues. Germline-derived CDR1 and CDR2 are LNHDA and SQIVND (reference sequence). The chain's CDR3 is CASITRPYSNQPQHF. DNA for the CDR3: TGTGCCAGTATAACGAGACCTTATAGCAATCAGCCCCAGCATTTT.

The rearrangement joins TRBV19 to TRBJ2-1; D might be TRBD1 or TRBD2, each matching 5 bases. The V gene lost 1 base and the J gene lost 8 bases, with 12 bases spanning the gap. Germline V lookup: CDR1 LNHDA, CDR2 SQIVND (reference sequence). The CDR3 contains 14 residues. CDR3 nucleotide sequence: TGTGCCAGTAGTATAGGGGGACCGTTGGATGAGCAGTTCTTC. Translated, it gives CASSIGGPLDEQFF.

V gene TRBV28 combines with J gene TRBJ2-2; D remains unclear. Trimming removed 6 bases from V and 7 bases from J, with 15 bases in between. Germline values: CDR1 MDHEN, CDR2 SYDVKM. The CDR3 runs 14 residues. Written as DNA, the CDR3 is TGTGCCAGCAGACGAACCCCACCCAACGGGGAGCTGTTTTTT. Its translation: CASRRTPPNGELFF. Using reference TRBV28 and TRBJ2-2 for the parts outside the CDR3, the full variable domain is DVKVTQSSRYLVKRTGEKVFLECVQDMDHENMFWYRQDPGLGLRLIYFSYDVKMKEKGDIPEGYSVSREKKERFSLILESASTNQTSMYLCASRRTPPNGELFFGEGSRLTVL.

V and J are TRBV18 and TRBJ1-1; D not certain. Germline CDR1 is KGHSH and CDR2 is LQKENI. The germline V and J ends were trimmed by 4 bases and 0 bases, with 12 bases remaining between them. The CDR3 runs to 15 residues. The CDR3 DNA reads as TGTGCCAGCTCACGCATGACGGGGTTGAACACTGAAGCTTTCTTT. This translates into CASSRMTGLNTEAFF.

The rearrangement links TRBV19 to TRBJ1-4, with a possible D match to TRBD1 (5 bases). The CDR3 runs to 15 residues. Germline lookup yields CDR1 LNHDA and CDR2 SQIVND (reference sequence). V was cut by 3 bases and J by 8 bases, with 16 bases left in between. This CDR3 is CASSMTRGPREKLFF. The CDR3 DNA reads TGTGCCAGTAGTATGACGAGGGGCCCAAGGGAAAAACTGTTTTTT.

J is TRBJ2-3 and V is TRBV19; 8 positions match TRBD2. The CDR3 covers 15 residues. The germline gives CDR1 LNHDA, CDR2 SQIVND (reference sequence). V dropped 3 bases and J dropped 0; count of bases not matched to a gene: 2. CDR3 DNA: TGTGCCAGTAGTATCTCTAGCGGGAGCACAGATACGCAGTATTTT. It yields the protein CASSISSGSTDTQYF.

This clone was found once. V is TRBV27 and J is TRBJ1-2; D gene ambiguous. Deletions cut 4 bases from V and 0 bases from J, with 12 bases between. The CDR3 runs to 15 residues. CDR1 and CDR2 from the germline V gene are MNHEY and SMNVEV (reference sequence). The CDR3 DNA reads as TGTGCCAGCAGTTCGTTGGGGTCTCCTAACTATGGCTACACCTTC. Its protein is CASSSLGSPNYGYTF.

The rearrangement uses TRBV27 and TRBJ2-1; perhaps TRBD1 as D (6 bases). The V gene lost 2 bases and the J gene lost 8 bases, with 16 bases spanning the gap. Per germline, CDR1 MNHEY and CDR2 SMNVEV (reference sequence). The CDR3 has 15 residues. In nucleotides, the CDR3 is TGTGCCAGCAGTTTAGGGGACAAGGGGCATGATGAGCAGTTCTTC. Translated: CASSLGDKGHDEQFF.

This sequence joins TRBV28 and TRBJ2-7; 7 bases align to TRBD2. The trim removed 8 bases at V and 5 bases at J, leaving 18 bases unmatched. The CDR3 length is 16 residues. CDR1 MDHEN and CDR2 SYDVKM come from the germline V gene. As DNA, the CDR3 is TGTGCCAGCGGTAACGATGGCGGGAGTCGGTCCGACGAGCAGTACTTC. As protein: CASGNDGGSRSDEQYF.

The rearrangement uses TRBV9 and TRBJ2-1; D gene uncertain. V lost 4 bases to trimming and J lost 1 base, with 9 bases between them. CDR3 size: 14 residues. CDR1 and CDR2 (germline): SGDLS, YYNGEE. The CDR3 sequence: CASSLASSYNEQFF. The CDR3 DNA reads as TGTGCCAGCAGCTTAGCATCGTCCTACAATGAGCAGTTCTTC.

CDR3: CASGLDRGMAGQETQYF. Written as DNA, the CDR3 is TGTGCTAGTGGTTTGGACCGCGGGATGGCGGGGCAAGAGACCCAGTACTTC. The J gene is TRBJ2-5, the V gene TRBV12-5; a weak D match, TRBD2 (6 bases). This CDR3 has 17 residues. Looked up from germline, CDR1 is LGHNT and CDR2 is FRNRAP. Trimming left V 1 base short and J 2 bases short, with 17 bases between.